This T cell receptor beta chain was captured by sequencing in a study of technical replicates of blood from several donors. Trimming removed 2 bases from V and 3 bases from J, with 14 bases in between. This CDR3 has 15 residues. Germline V gene sequence: CDR1 SQVTM, CDR2 ANQGSEA. Assay used: immunoSEQ multiplex PCR; TCRdb lists only in-frame clones, some missing. This table has about 91,000 clones, 85% to 95% appearing once. Sequences were obtained from T cells isolated from PBMCs. The genes are TRBV29-1 and TRBJ2-1, with TRBD2 as a possible D gene (6 bases). This TCR derives from a human donor in good health. The CDR3 reads CSVERGGNGYNEQFF. CDR3 bases: TGCAGCGTTGAAAGGGGCGGGAACGGCTACAATGAGCAGTTCTTC.